The T cell receptor (beta chain) described here comes from a study of T cell repertoires in cytomegalovirus infection. Study at large: Evidence of both CMV infection and a matching HLA type came from public TCR beta signatures.

MiXCR, applied by TCRdb to the reads, yields one record per CDR3 protein. The sample includes about half a million distinct CDR3 sequences, 30% to 40% of them seen just once. Study observations and caveats: Dominant in the ex vivo response were TCR beta clonotypes restricted by HLA-C and specific for CMV.

Notes on this clonotype: Its target is unknown.

Trimming took 6 bases from V and 8 from J, leaving 16 bases between them. The CDR3 length is 13 residues. The specimen was cultured PBMCs, collected from culture after CMV antigen stimulation. This chain links TRBV12-3 or TRBV12-4 with TRBJ1-2; tentative D call: TRBD1 (6 bases). This TCR came from a human donor in good health (CMV status not recorded). Some clones in this sample may be carry-over from other donors' samples. CDR3 DNA: TGTGCCAGCAGCCCCGGGGGGGCAGAAGGCTACACCTTC. Encoded protein: CASSPGGAEGYTF.